This passage covers 11 T cell receptor beta chains from one sample sequenced in a study of CD8+CD57+ T cells in acquired aplastic anemia. Whoever was chosen for sequencing had shown CD8+CD57+ cell expansion by flow cytometry. The template for TCR beta VDJ and CDR3 sequence profiling was genomic DNA. TCRdb redid the calling of the reads with MiXCR, one entry per CDR3 protein. This sample yields approximately 220,000 distinct CDR3 sequences, of which around 45% are seen a single time; under 9% belongs to the top ten. The specimen was sorted CD4+, CD8+, or CD8+CD57+ T cells (not recorded which) from PBMCs. The receptors shown here come from a human donor with aplastic anemia.

The rearrangement uses TRBV10-3 and TRBJ1-1; 9 nucleotides agree with TRBD1. Germline CDR1 ENHRY, CDR2 SYGVKD. This CDR3 contains 13 residues. V was clipped by 8 bases and J by 10 bases; unmatched bases: 11. The CDR3 nucleotides read TGTGCCATCGGACTACAGGGGGCGTCTGGAGCTTTCTTT. Its protein product is CAIGLQGASGAFF.

The rearrangement uses TRBV7-3 and TRBJ2-1; TRBD2 agrees at 8 bases. This CDR3 is 20 amino acids long. CDR1 is SGHTA and CDR2 is FQGTGA in the germline V gene. Trimming took 3 bases from V and 4 from J; bases not matched to a gene: 20. The CDR3 spells CASSFLLLAAGDVPYNEQFF. The CDR3 DNA reads as TGTGCCAGCAGCTTCCTCCTCTTAGCAGCGGGAGATGTGCCGTACAATGAGCAGTTCTTC.

In its sample, this clonotype was seen many times. The chain combines TRBV5-1 with TRBJ2-1, with 9 nucleotides matching TRBD1. The length of the CDR3 is 15 residues. The germline gives CDR1 SGHRS, CDR2 YFSETQ. Trimming took 0 bases from V and 9 from J; bases not matched to a gene: 7. The CDR3 sequence: CASSLARDRVGEQFF. The CDR3 DNA reads TGCGCCAGCAGCTTGGCCAGGGACAGGGTAGGTGAGCAGTTCTTC.

The chain combines TRBV5-1 with TRBJ1-1; D remains unclear. The V end lost 6 bases, the J end lost 1 base, and 10 bases lay between the germline ends. Germline assignment: CDR1 SGHRS and CDR2 YFSETQ. This CDR3 is 13 amino acids long. The CDR3 sequence: CASILEKNTEAFF. Here the CDR3 DNA reads TGCGCCAGCATCTTAGAAAAGAACACTGAAGCTTTCTTT.

This chain connects TRBV7-9 to TRBJ1-3; D not certain. The CDR3 runs to 15 residues. Trimming removed 5 bases at V and 2 bases at J, with 13 bases between. The germline V gene encodes CDR1 SEHNR and CDR2 FQNEAQ (reference sequence). The CDR3 DNA is TGTGCCAGCAGCCGCGACCGGAGGACTGGAAACACCATATATTTT. Translating it yields CASSRDRRTGNTIYF.

The genes are TRBV30 and TRBJ1-4; the match to TRBD1 covers 7 bases. Germline V lookup: CDR1 GTSNPN, CDR2 SVGIG (reference sequence). The V gene end was trimmed by 7 bases and the J gene end by 5 bases; junction bases not matched to a gene: 16. This CDR3 contains 16 residues. CDR3 sequence: CASTEGNGTENEKLFF. For the CDR3, the DNA is TGTGCCTCCACCGAGGGAAACGGGACAGAAAATGAAAAACTGTTTTTT. The full variable domain, its missing parts supplied by reference TRBV30 and TRBJ1-4, is SQTIHQWPATLVQPVGSPLSLECTVEGTSNPNLYWYRQAAGRGLQLLFYSVGIGQISSEVPQNLSASRPQDRQFILSSKKLLLSDSGFYLCASTEGNGTENEKLFFGSGTQLSVL.

This clonotype was observed at least ten times. This chain links TRBV19 with TRBJ1-1, with D unresolved. The CDR3 loop spans 13 amino acids. The V gene's germline CDR1 is LNHDA and CDR2 SQIVND (reference sequence). Trimming pared 3 bases from V and 1 base from J, leaving 6 bases between. CDR3 residues: CASSIGPNTEAFF. CDR3 sequence (DNA): TGTGCCAGTAGTATCGGGCCGAACACTGAAGCTTTCTTT.

In DNA, the CDR3 is TGTGCCAGCAGCCAAGAAGGGACCTACGAGCAGTACTTC. Amino acid sequence: CASSQEGTYEQYF. The chain couples TRBV4-2 to TRBJ2-7; no clear D gene. V shed 0 bases and J shed 2 bases, with 5 bases lying between them. This CDR3 region has 13 residues. The germline CDR1 and CDR2 sequences are LGHNA and YNFKEQ.

This chain uses TRBV28 with TRBJ2-2; D unclear. The germline V and J ends were trimmed by 5 bases and 3 bases, with 7 bases remaining between them. Germline V gene lookup returns CDR1 MDHEN and CDR2 SYDVKM. This CDR3 region has 13 residues. The CDR3 protein is CASSLTDTGELFF. The CDR3 nucleotides read TGTGCCAGCAGTCTAACTGACACCGGGGAGCTGTTTTTT.

This chain connects TRBV15 to TRBJ2-7; D uncertain. V was cut by 4 bases and J by 4 bases, with 11 bases left in between. This CDR3 contains 13 residues. Germline V gives CDR1 LNHNV, CDR2 YYDKDF (reference sequence). The CDR3 coding sequence is TGTGCCACCAGCACCCCGACTGAGTACGAGCAGTACTTC. Translating it yields CATSTPTEYEQYF.

This clonotype was counted ten times or more. The chain is built from TRBV12-3 or TRBV12-4 and TRBJ1-1, with TRBD1 matching over 7 bases. The V segment lost 5 bases and the J segment 2 bases; nucleotides outside the gene matches: 5. This CDR3 spans 14 amino acids. The CDR3 DNA reads as TGTGCCAGCAGTCGGGGACAGCATAACACTGAAGCTTTCTTT. This translates into CASSRGQHNTEAFF.